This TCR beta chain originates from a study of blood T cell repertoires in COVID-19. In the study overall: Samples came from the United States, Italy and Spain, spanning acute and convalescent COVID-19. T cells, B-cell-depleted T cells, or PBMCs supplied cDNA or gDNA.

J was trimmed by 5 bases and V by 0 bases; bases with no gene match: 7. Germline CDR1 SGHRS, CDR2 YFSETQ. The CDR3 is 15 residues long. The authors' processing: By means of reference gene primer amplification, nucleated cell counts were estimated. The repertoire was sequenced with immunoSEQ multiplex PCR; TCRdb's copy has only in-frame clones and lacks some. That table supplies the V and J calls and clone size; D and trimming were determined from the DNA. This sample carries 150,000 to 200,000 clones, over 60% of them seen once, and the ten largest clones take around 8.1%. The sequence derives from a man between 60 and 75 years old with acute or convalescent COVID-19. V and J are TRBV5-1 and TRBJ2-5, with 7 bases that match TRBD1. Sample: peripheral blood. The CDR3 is CASSLEQGIKETQYF. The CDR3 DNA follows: TGCGCCAGCAGCTTGGAACAGGGGATCAAGGAGACCCAGTACTTC.